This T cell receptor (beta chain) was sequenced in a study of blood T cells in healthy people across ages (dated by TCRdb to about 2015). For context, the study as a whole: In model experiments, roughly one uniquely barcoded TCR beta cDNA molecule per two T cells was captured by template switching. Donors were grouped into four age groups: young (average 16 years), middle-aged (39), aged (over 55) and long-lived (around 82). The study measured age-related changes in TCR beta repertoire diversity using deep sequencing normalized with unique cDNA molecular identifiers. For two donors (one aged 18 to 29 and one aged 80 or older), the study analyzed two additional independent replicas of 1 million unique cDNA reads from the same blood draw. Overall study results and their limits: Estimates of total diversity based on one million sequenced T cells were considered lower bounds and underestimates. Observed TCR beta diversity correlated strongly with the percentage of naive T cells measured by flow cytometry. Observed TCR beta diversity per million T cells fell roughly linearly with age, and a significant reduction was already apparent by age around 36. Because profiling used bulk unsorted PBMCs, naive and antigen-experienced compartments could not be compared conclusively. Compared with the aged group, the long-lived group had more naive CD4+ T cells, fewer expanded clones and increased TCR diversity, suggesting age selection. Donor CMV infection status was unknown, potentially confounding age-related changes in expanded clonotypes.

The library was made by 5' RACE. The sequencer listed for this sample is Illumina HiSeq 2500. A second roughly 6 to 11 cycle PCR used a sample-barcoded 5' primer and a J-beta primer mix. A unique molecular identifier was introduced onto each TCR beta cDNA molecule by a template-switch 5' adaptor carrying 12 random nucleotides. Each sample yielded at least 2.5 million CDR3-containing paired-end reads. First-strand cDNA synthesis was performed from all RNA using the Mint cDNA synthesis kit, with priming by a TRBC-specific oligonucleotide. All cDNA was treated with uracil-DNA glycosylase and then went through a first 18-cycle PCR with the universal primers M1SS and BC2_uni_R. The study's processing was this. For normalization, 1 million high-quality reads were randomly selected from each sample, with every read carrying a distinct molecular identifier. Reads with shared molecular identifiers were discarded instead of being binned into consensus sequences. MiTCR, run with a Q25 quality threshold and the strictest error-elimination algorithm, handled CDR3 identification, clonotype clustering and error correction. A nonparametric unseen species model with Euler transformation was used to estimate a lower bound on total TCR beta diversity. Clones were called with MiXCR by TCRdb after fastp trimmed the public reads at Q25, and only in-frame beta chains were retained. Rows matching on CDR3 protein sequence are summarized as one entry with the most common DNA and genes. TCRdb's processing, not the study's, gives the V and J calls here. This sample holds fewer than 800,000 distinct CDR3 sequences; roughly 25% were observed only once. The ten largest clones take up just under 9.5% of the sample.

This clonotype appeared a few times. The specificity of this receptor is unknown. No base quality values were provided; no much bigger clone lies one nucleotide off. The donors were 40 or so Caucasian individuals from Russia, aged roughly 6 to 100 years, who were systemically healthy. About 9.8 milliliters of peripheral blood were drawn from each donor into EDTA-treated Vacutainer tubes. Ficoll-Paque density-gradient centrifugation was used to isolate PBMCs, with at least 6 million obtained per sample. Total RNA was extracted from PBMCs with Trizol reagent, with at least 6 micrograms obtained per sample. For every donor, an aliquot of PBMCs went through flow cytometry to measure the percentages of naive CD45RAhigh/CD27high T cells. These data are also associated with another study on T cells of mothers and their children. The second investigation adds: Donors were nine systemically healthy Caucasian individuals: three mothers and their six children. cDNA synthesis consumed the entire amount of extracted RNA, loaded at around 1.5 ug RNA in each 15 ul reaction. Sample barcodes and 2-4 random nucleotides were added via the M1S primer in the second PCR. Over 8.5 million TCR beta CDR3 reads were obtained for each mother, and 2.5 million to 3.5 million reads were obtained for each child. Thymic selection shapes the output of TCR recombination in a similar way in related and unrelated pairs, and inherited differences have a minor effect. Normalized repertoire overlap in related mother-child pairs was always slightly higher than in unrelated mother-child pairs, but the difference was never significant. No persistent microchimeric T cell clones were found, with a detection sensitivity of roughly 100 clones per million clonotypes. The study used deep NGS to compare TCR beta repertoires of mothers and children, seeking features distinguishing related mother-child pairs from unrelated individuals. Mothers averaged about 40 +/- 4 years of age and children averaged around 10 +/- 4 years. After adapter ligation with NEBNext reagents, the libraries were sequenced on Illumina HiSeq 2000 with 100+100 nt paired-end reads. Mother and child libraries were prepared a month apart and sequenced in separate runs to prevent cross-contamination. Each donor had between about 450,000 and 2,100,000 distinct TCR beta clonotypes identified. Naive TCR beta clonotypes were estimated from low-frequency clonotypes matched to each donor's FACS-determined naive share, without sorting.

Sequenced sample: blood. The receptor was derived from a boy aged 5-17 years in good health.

The bases read TGTGCCAGCAGCTTAGTTATGGGACAGGGGAATTCACCCCTCCACTTT. Its amino acids are CASSLVMGQGNSPLHF. Recombination connected TRBV7-2 to TRBJ1-6; TRBD1 matches 10 bases in the middle. The germline V gene gives CDR1 as SGHTA and CDR2 as FQGNSA. Including cysteine and phenylalanine, the CDR3 has 16 amino acids. The entry retains the CDR3 DNA only, 48 bases that are in frame from base 1. After removal of 1 base from V and 7 bases from J, the junction retains 4 bases not matched to a gene.